This TCR beta chain was captured in a study of T-cell memory formation after mild COVID-19. Study summary: The study found TCR clusters largely donor specific.

TCRalpha and TCRbeta libraries used 5'RACE with constant-segment primers and UMIs. TCRdb used MiXCR to reprocess the 5' RACE reads, holding one entry per CDR3 protein. Found here are under 300,000 distinct CDR3 sequences, roughly 18% of them singletons; the top ten hold more than 20%. This clonotype turned up a few times. The CDR3 covers 14 residues. Trimming removed 4 bases from V and 6 bases from J, with 14 bases in between. The chain uses TRBV23-1 and TRBJ2-3, with D possibly being TRBD1 (5 bases). TRBV23-1 is marked as an open reading frame, function uncertain. The sequence was collected from a man younger than 35 who had mild COVID-19 (a few samples of this study predate the infection). Cell type and time point are not known. Sequenced: PBMCs or a T cell subset sorted from them (not recorded which). CDR3 nucleotide sequence: TGCGCCAGCAGTCGCGGATTCAGGGTGGATACGCAGTATTTT. Amino acid sequence: CASSRGFRVDTQYF.